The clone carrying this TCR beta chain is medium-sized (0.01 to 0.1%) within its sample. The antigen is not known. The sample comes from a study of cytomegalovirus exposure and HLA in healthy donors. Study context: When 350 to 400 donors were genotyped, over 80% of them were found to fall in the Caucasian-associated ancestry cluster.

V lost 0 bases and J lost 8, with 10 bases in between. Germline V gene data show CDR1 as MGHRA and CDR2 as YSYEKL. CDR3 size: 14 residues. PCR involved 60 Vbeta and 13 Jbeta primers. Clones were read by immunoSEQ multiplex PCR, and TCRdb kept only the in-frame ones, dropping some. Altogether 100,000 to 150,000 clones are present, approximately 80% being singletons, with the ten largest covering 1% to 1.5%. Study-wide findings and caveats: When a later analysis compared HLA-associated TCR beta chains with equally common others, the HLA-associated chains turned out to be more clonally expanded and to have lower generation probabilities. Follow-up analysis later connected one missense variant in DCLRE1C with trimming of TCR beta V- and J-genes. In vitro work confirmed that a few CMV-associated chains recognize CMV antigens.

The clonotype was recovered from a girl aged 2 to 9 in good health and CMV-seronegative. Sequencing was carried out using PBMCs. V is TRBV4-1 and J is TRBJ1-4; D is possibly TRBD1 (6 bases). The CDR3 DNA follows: TGCGCCAGCAGCCAAGAAACAGGGTTCGAAAAACTGTTTTTT. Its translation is CASSQETGFEKLFF.